The clone carrying this TCR beta chain was detected only a few times. The antigen is undetermined. The ends were cut back, 5 bases at V and 2 bases at J, with 16 bases in the middle. The CDR3 extends over 14 amino acids. The germline gives CDR1 DFQATT, CDR2 SNEGSKA (reference sequence). These data are taken from a study of yellow fever vaccine responses in identical twins. Findings and limits, study-wide: As reported, the vaccine T cell response of twins seemed partly convergent and partly personalized.

TCRdb reanalysed the RT-PCR reads using MiXCR and keeps one entry per CDR3 protein. The sample records under 20,000 distinct CDR3 sequences, around 72% being singletons. The rearrangement joins TRBV20-1 to TRBJ2-7, with D tentatively TRBD2 (6 bases). This receptor was taken from a woman in her late teens or twenties who received the yellow fever vaccine. The sample consisted of T cells from blood (PBMCs), unsorted or a sorted subset (not recorded which), taken before or after yellow fever vaccination (not recorded which). The CDR3: CSAYDTSFTYEQYF. The CDR3 DNA follows: TGCAGTGCTTACGATACTAGCTTCACCTACGAGCAGTACTTC.